The 32 T cell receptor beta chains reported below all come from one sample, sequenced in a study of CD8 T cells in ankylosing spondylitis. One entry per CDR3 protein, called by TCRdb with MiXCR from the 5' RACE reads. This sample has around 300,000 distinct CDR3 sequences; approximately 14% occur once, and the top ten carry 1.1%. The sequencing sample was made of blood, either unsorted or a sorted T cell fraction (not recorded which). The receptor source for this set is a male donor with ankylosing spondylitis or in good health (not recorded which).

Ten or more counts support this clonotype. The chain couples TRBV4-1 to TRBJ1-5; possibly TRBD1 for D (5 bases). The germline V gene has CDR1 MGHRA and CDR2 YSYEKL. This CDR3 spans 15 amino acids. The V gene lost 2 bases and the J gene lost 6 bases, with 14 bases spanning the gap. The CDR3 DNA reads as TGCGCCAGCAGCCAAACCATGTCAAGGGGTCAGCCCCAGCATTTT. It yields the protein CASSQTMSRGQPQHF.

The chain employs TRBV27 and TRBJ1-2, with a tentative D call TRBD1 (5 bases). The CDR3 extends over 15 amino acids. Trimming shortened V by 2 bases and J by 5 bases, and 15 bases separated the two germline ends. The germline gives CDR1 MNHEY, CDR2 SMNVEV (reference sequence). The CDR3 reads CASSLRSGVGYGYTF. In DNA form, the CDR3 reads TGTGCCAGCAGTTTAAGGTCGGGGGTAGGGTATGGCTACACCTTC.

This clonotype was found once. The rearrangement links TRBV15 to TRBJ2-1, with TRBD2 matching over 7 bases. Germline CDR1 reads LNHNV; CDR2 reads YYDKDF (reference sequence). Trimming removed 1 base from V and 6 bases from J; junction bases left unmatched: 3. The length of the CDR3 is 14 residues. The CDR3: CATSRGLAVNEQFF. CDR3 DNA sequence: TGTGCCACCAGCAGAGGACTAGCAGTCAATGAGCAGTTCTTC.

The CDR3 nucleotides are TGTGCCAGCAGTGAATGGGCGGGAGTTCCCTGGAGCACCGGGGAGCTGTTTTTT. Protein: CASSEWAGVPWSTGELFF. The chain employs TRBV6-1 and TRBJ2-2; TRBD2 matches at 7 bases. Trimming cost V 2 bases and J 4 bases; bases outside gene matches: 13. Germline CDR1 is MNHNS and CDR2 is SASEGT. CDR3 length: 18 residues.

There are a few counts of this clonotype. This chain links TRBV7-9 with TRBJ2-2; D gene uncertain. The CDR3 is 14 residues long. Germline CDR1 SEHNR, CDR2 FQNEAQ (reference sequence). The V end was cut by 5 bases, the J end by 0 bases, with 7 bases between. The CDR3 coding sequence is TGTGCCAGCAGCACCAGGACGAACACCGGGGAGCTGTTTTTT. Protein sequence: CASSTRTNTGELFF.

This clonotype was found a few times. This chain uses TRBV12-5 with TRBJ1-1; D is uncertain. CDR1 LGHNT and CDR2 FRNRAP come from the germline V gene. Trimming took off 2 bases at V and 1 base at J, with 5 bases between the two ends. This CDR3 is 13 amino acids long. The CDR3 DNA is TGTGCTAGTGGTTTGAGGGAGAACACTGAAGCTTTCTTT. As protein: CASGLRENTEAFF.

Only a few counts were recorded for this clonotype. The chain links TRBV12-3 or TRBV12-4 to TRBJ2-2; a possible D gene is TRBD2 (5 bases). V lost 2 bases, J lost 7 bases, and 8 bases lay in between. The CDR3 runs 13 residues. The CDR3 is CASSLTRSGELFF. CDR3 coding DNA: TGTGCCAGCAGTTTAACTAGGAGCGGGGAGCTGTTTTTT.

This chain links TRBV12-3 or TRBV12-4 with TRBJ2-3, with D unresolved. The CDR3 is made up of 12 amino acids. V was shortened by 4 bases and J by 9 bases, with 11 bases between the two germline ends. CDR3 loop: CASSSSARTQYF. The CDR3 region has the DNA TGTGCCAGCAGTTCCTCGGCCAGGACGCAGTATTTT.

Turning to this clonotype: This may be a read error: a much more frequent sequence differs by one nucleotide. This chain uses TRBV12-3 or TRBV12-4 with TRBJ2-6; 12 bases agree with TRBD1. This CDR3 comprises 17 residues. V shed 5 bases and J 2 bases; nucleotides not matched to a gene: 4. CDR3 region: CASSPGQGAPGANVLTF. The CDR3 coding sequence is TGTGCCAGCAGTCCGGGACAGGGGGCCCCTGGGGCCAACGTCCTGACTTTC.

J is TRBJ2-5 and V is TRBV3-1; D might be TRBD1 (5 bases). The CDR3 sequence is 16 residues long. Deletions cut 1 base from V and 3 bases from J, with 15 bases between. The germline CDR1 and CDR2 sequences are LGHDT and YNNKEL (reference sequence). The CDR3 protein is CASSQGWAQGEETQYF. In DNA form, the CDR3 reads TGTGCCAGCAGCCAAGGCTGGGCCCAAGGGGAAGAGACCCAGTACTTC.

This clonotype came up a few times. This rearrangement joins TRBV6-1 to TRBJ2-7; possible D gene TRBD1, 10 bases. The germline V gene has CDR1 MNHNS and CDR2 SASEGT. The CDR3 runs to 17 residues. V lost 4 bases and J 4 bases, leaving 23 bases between the germline ends. In nucleotides, the CDR3 is TGTGCCAGCAGTGGTTCTAGCGGGACAGGGGCGATATACGAGCAGTACTTC. Translating gives CASSGSSGTGAIYEQYF.

This clonotype has only a few counts. The CDR3 coding sequence is TGTGCCAGCAGCCCGGAGACAGGGGGCTGGGGCTATGGCTACACCTTC. Encoded protein: CASSPETGGWGYGYTF. The chain is built from TRBV11-2 and TRBJ1-2; 10 bases fit TRBD1. Germline assignment: CDR1 SGHAT and CDR2 FQNNGV. The V segment lost 5 bases and the J segment 4 bases; nucleotides outside the gene matches: 10. CDR3 length equals 16 residues.

The gene calls are TRBV7-2 and TRBJ2-7, with 7 bases identical to TRBD1. Germline CDR1 is SGHTA and CDR2 is FQGNSA. This CDR3 has 14 amino acids. Losses at the gene ends were 7 bases for V and 0 bases for J; bases not matched to a gene: 6. CDR3 sequence reads: CASTPAGGSYEQYF. The CDR3 DNA is TGTGCCAGCACCCCCGCAGGGGGCTCCTACGAGCAGTACTTC.

This clonotype was picked up a small number of times. V and J are TRBV27 and TRBJ2-7, with a weak D call TRBD1 (5 bases). Germline CDR1 is MNHEY and CDR2 is SMNVEV (reference sequence). Deletions cut 6 bases from V and 3 bases from J, with 18 bases between. The CDR3 spans 15 residues. Here the CDR3 DNA reads TGTGCCAGCAGACGTGGGGCGGCCGATATCTACGAGCAGTACTTC. Translating gives CASRRGAADIYEQYF.

This clonotype has just a few counts. The rearrangement joins TRBV5-1 to TRBJ2-3; D gene ambiguous. CDR1 is SGHRS and CDR2 is YFSETQ in the germline V gene. This CDR3 region has 15 residues. Trimming took 3 bases from V and 3 from J, leaving 14 bases between them. The CDR3 loop is CASSWAGHGTDTQYF. In DNA form, the CDR3 reads TGCGCCAGCAGCTGGGCAGGCCATGGTACAGATACGCAGTATTTT. Combining the CDR3 with reference TRBV5-1 and TRBJ2-3 gives the whole variable domain KAGVTQTPRYLIKTRGQQVTLSCSPISGHRSVSWYQQTPGQGLQFLFEYFSETQRNKGNFPGRFSGRQFSNSRSEMNVSTLELGDSALYLCASSWAGHGTDTQYFGPGTRLTVL.

This chain uses TRBV12-3 or TRBV12-4 with TRBJ1-6; D remains ambiguous. The ends were cut back, 2 bases at V and 7 bases at J, with 9 bases in the middle. This CDR3 spans 14 amino acids. The CDR3 nucleotides read TGTGCCAGCAGTTTAAGTTCTCTGAATTCACCCCTCCACTTT. It yields the protein CASSLSSLNSPLHF.

The chain couples TRBV18 to TRBJ2-1; maybe TRBD1 (6 bases). Germline CDR1 KGHSH, CDR2 LQKENI. V was trimmed by 1 base and J by 3 bases, leaving 13 bases between them. The CDR3 extends over 16 amino acids. As DNA, the CDR3 is TGTGCCAGCTCACCACTTTCAGGACAGCTCTACAATGAGCAGTTCTTC. It encodes CASSPLSGQLYNEQFF. Variable domain in full (rest from reference TRBV18 and TRBJ2-1): NAGVMQNPRHLVRRRGQEARLRCSPMKGHSHVYWYRQLPEEGLKFMVYLQKENIIDESGMPKERFSAEFPKEGPSILRIQQVVRGDSAAYFCASSPLSGQLYNEQFFGPGTRLTVL.

The V gene is TRBV25-1, the J gene TRBJ1-2, with D unclear. Germline CDR1 MGHDK, CDR2 SYGVNS. The ends were cut back, 3 bases at V and 4 bases at J, with 6 bases in the middle. This CDR3 is 12 amino acids long. The CDR3 sequence: CASSDRPYGYTF. CDR3 nucleotide sequence: TGTGCCAGCAGTGATCGACCCTATGGCTACACCTTC.

There are a few counts of this clonotype. This chain uses TRBV11-2 with TRBJ2-3, with D maybe TRBD1 (6 bases). Germline V gives CDR1 SGHAT, CDR2 FQNNGV. V gave up 5 bases and J gave up 0 bases, with 24 bases separating them. The CDR3 is made up of 19 amino acids. CDR3 sequence (DNA): TGTGCCAGCAGCGCGGCGGCCTGGACAGAAGAAACTAGCACAGATACGCAGTATTTT. This codes for CASSAAAWTEETSTDTQYF. Based on the CDR3 plus reference TRBV11-2 and TRBJ2-3, the full variable domain is EAGVAQSPRYKIIEKRQSVAFWCNPISGHATLYWYQQILGQGPKLLIQFQNNGVVDDSQLPKDRFSAERLKGVDSTLKIQPAKLEDSAVYLCASSAAAWTEETSTDTQYFGPGTRLTVL.

The V and J genes are TRBV7-2 and TRBJ2-3; TRBD2 aligns across 11 bases. J gave up 2 bases and V 4 bases, and 5 bases lay outside the gene matches. Per germline, CDR1 SGHTA and CDR2 FQGNSA. CDR3 length equals 16 residues. As DNA, the CDR3 is TGTGCCAGCAGCTCCCTAGCGGGGGGCTTCACAGATACGCAGTATTTT. This sequence encodes CASSSLAGGFTDTQYF.

The V call is TRBV28, the J call TRBJ2-7; no firm D call. This CDR3 is built from 11 residues. Trimming removed 3 bases at V and 3 bases at J, with 3 bases between. The V gene's germline CDR1 is MDHEN and CDR2 SYDVKM. The CDR3 loop reads CASSFFYEQYF. The CDR3 DNA follows: TGTGCCAGCAGTTTTTTCTACGAGCAGTACTTC.

The chain has TRBV4-1 and TRBJ2-1, with D possibly called TRBD1 or TRBD2 (5 bases each). Trimming removed 5 bases from V and 9 bases from J, with 17 bases in between. Germline V gives CDR1 MGHRA, CDR2 YSYEKL. This CDR3 has 14 residues. The CDR3 nucleotides read TGCGCCAGCAGCTCACAGCGGACGGGACGTGAGCAGTTCTTC. Its translation is CASSSQRTGREQFF.

With regard to this clonotype: This may stem from a read error, because a much larger clone lies one nucleotide away. V usage is TRBV12-3 or TRBV12-4 and J usage is TRBJ2-5; TRBD1 agrees at 8 bases. The CDR3 length is 13 residues. V was clipped by 6 bases and J by 1 base; unmatched bases: 1. CDR3 residues: CASSQGAQETQYF. CDR3 coding DNA: TGTGCCAGCAGCCAGGGGGCCCAAGAGACCCAGTACTTC.

This chain uses TRBV29-1 with TRBJ2-7; D is undetermined. The germline V gene encodes CDR1 SQVTM and CDR2 ANQGSEA. CDR3 length: 11 residues. V gave up 3 bases and J gave up 6 bases, with 9 bases separating them. For the CDR3, the DNA is TGCAGCGTTGAGCTTATCGGCGAGCAGTACTTC. It yields the protein CSVELIGEQYF.

This clonotype was seen more than once but under ten times. This sequence joins TRBV20-1 and TRBJ1-3; D gene unclear. Germline V CDR1 and CDR2: DFQATT, SNEGSKA (reference sequence). V was shortened by 3 bases and J by 4 bases, with 10 bases between the two germline ends. This CDR3 is 13 amino acids long. CDR3 nucleotides: TGCAGTGCTAGGGAGGGTCCCGGAAACACCATATATTTT. Encoded protein: CSAREGPGNTIYF.

This chain joins TRBV24-1 and TRBJ2-1; TRBD2 matches 8 bases. Trimming took 3 bases from V and 7 from J; bases not matched to a gene: 10. CDR1 is KGHDR and CDR2 is SFDVKD in the germline V gene. There are 16 residues in the CDR3. CDR3 coding DNA: TGTGCCACCAGTGATAACACCGGGACTAGGAGTAATGAGCAGTTCTTC. Translating gives CATSDNTGTRSNEQFF.

The chain has TRBV27 and TRBJ1-2, with a tentative D call TRBD1 (6 bases). V lost 4 bases, J lost 6 bases, and 27 bases lay in between. The CDR3 runs to 18 residues. Germline CDR1 is MNHEY and CDR2 is SMNVEV (reference sequence). CDR3 coding DNA: TGTGCCAGCAGTTCTCACCAACTTTCCACAGGGAAGGAGGATGGCTACACCTTC. Translating gives CASSSHQLSTGKEDGYTF.

This clonotype was recorded many times. The rearrangement uses TRBV20-1 and TRBJ2-3, with D tentatively TRBD1 or TRBD2 (6 bases each). CDR1 DFQATT and CDR2 SNEGSKA come from the germline V gene (reference sequence). The V end lost 1 base, the J end lost 6 bases, and 14 bases lay between the germline ends. The CDR3 contains 14 residues. As DNA, the CDR3 is TGCAGTGCTAGAGGACTAGGGGGGCCGGATACGCAGTATTTT. This gives the protein CSARGLGGPDTQYF.

This clonotype was observed a handful of times. The CDR3 loop reads CASSDRDQTYEQYF. As DNA, the CDR3 is TGTGCCAGCAGTGACCGGGACCAAACCTACGAGCAGTACTTC. This chain joins TRBV13 and TRBJ2-7; D possibly uses TRBD1 or TRBD2 (5 bases each). V lost 6 bases, J lost 2 bases, and 14 bases lay in between. There are 14 residues in the CDR3. Germline assignment: CDR1 PRHDT and CDR2 FYEKMQ (reference sequence). Looking up the rest from reference TRBV13 and TRBJ2-7 gives the full variable domain: AAGVIQSPRHLIKEKRETATLKCYPIPRHDTVYWYQQGPGQDPQFLISFYEKMQSDKGSIPDRFSAQQFSDYHSELNMSSLELGDSALYFCASSDRDQTYEQYFGPGTRLTVT.

The rearrangement links TRBV5-1 to TRBJ2-3; 10 bases align to TRBD2. This CDR3 is built from 15 residues. Germline CDR1 is SGHRS and CDR2 is YFSETQ. V was pared by 2 bases and J by 1 base, with 1 base of the junction left unmatched. The CDR3 here is CASSFGLAGTDTQYF. The CDR3 DNA follows: TGCGCCAGCAGCTTTGGACTAGCGGGCACAGATACGCAGTATTTT.

The rearrangement joins TRBV6-1 to TRBJ2-5, with a possible D match to TRBD2 (6 bases). Germline V gene data show CDR1 as MNHNS and CDR2 as SASEGT. The length of the CDR3 is 14 residues. V lost 11 bases, J lost 5 bases, and 21 bases lay in between. CDR3 region: CASRFRDGGETQYF. The CDR3 DNA sequence: TGTGCCTCGCGGTTTCGGGACGGGGGTGAGACCCAGTACTTC.

The CDR3 bases are TGTGCCAGCAGTGAGCCGGGACAGGTGACCTACGAGCAGTACTTC. As protein: CASSEPGQVTYEQYF. The V call is TRBV6-1, the J call TRBJ2-7, with 8 bases matching TRBD1. The germline CDR1 and CDR2 sequences are MNHNS and SASEGT. The CDR3 covers 15 residues. The trim removed 3 bases at V and 2 bases at J, leaving 6 bases unmatched.